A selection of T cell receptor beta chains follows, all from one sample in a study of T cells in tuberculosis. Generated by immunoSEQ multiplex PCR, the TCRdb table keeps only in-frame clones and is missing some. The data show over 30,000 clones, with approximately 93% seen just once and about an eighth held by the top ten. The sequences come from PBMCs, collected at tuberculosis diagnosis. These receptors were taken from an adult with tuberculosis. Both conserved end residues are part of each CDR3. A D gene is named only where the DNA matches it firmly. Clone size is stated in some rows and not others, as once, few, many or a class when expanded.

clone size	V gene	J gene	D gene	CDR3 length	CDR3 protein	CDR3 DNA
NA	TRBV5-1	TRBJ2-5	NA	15	CASSLRGAHQETQYF	TGCGCCAGCAGCCTCCGGGGGGCACACCAAGAGACCCAGTACTTC
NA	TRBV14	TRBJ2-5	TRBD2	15	CASSQGLAGEETQYF	TGTGCCAGCAGCCAAGGACTAGCGGGGGAAGAGACCCAGTACTTC
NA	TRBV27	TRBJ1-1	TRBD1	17	CASSPLTGGLRGTEAFF	TGTGCCAGCAGCCCTCTGACAGGGGGCCTTAGAGGCACTGAAGCTTTCTTT
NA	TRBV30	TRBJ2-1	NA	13	CAWSALSYNEQFF	TGTGCCTGGAGTGCCCTCTCTTACAATGAGCAGTTCTTC
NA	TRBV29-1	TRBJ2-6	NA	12	CSAGEGANVLTF	TGCAGCGCAGGGGAAGGGGCCAACGTCCTGACTTTC
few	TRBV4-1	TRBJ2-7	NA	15	CASSPQPGVPYEQYF	TGCGCCAGCAGCCCCCAACCGGGGGTTCCCTACGAGCAGTACTTC
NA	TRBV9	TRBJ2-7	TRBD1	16	CASSVPRDRGNYEQYF	TGTGCCAGCAGCGTACCCCGGGACAGGGGAAACTACGAGCAGTACTTC
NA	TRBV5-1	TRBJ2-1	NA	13	CASSLGVYNEQFF	TGCGCCAGCAGCTTGGGAGTCTACAATGAGCAGTTCTTC
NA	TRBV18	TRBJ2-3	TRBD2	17	CASSSGLAGGKEDTQYF	TGTGCCAGCTCATCGGGACTAGCGGGGGGGAAGGAGGATACGCAGTATTTT
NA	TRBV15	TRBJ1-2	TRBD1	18	CATSRVGIGQDTVRGYTF	TGTGCCACCAGCAGAGTTGGGATAGGACAGGACACCGTGAGGGGCTACACCTTC
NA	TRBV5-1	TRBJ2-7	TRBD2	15	CASSPRSRGDYEQYF	TGCGCCAGCAGCCCCCGGTCACGGGGGGACTACGAGCAGTACTTC
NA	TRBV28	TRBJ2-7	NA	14	CASSNSRDGYEQYF	TGTGCCAGCAGTAACTCGCGGGACGGATACGAGCAGTACTTC
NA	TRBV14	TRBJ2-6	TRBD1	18	CASSQTGTVYSGANVLTF	TGTGCCAGCAGCCAAACCGGGACAGTCTACTCTGGGGCCAACGTCCTGACTTTC
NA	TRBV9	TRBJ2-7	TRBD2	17	CASSRTPLAGVMDEQYF	TGTGCCAGCAGCCGGACCCCCCTAGCGGGGGTCATGGACGAGCAGTACTTC
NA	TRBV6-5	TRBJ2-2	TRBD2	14	CASSYSGGSGELFF	TGTGCCAGCAGTTACTCGGGAGGGTCCGGGGAGCTGTTTTTT
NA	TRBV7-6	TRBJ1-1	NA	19	CASSSVRGVGGAENTEAFF	TGTGCCAGCAGCTCGGTACGCGGGGTCGGCGGGGCGGAGAACACTGAAGCTTTCTTT
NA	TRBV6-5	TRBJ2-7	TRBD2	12	CASRGLFDEQYF	TGTGCCAGCAGGGGACTATTCGACGAGCAGTACTTC
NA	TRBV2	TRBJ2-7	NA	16	CASSFPREGDSYEQYF	TGTGCCAGCAGTTTCCCCAGGGAGGGGGATTCCTACGAGCAGTACTTC
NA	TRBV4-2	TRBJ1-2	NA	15	CASSQGTSPNYGYTF	TGTGCCAGCAGCCAAGGCACGAGCCCTAACTATGGCTACACCTTC
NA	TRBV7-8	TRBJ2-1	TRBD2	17	CASSLGGLAGTYNEQFF	TGTGCCAGCAGCTTAGGAGGACTAGCGGGGACGTACAATGAGCAGTTCTTC
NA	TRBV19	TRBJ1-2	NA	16	CASSIGVRTNNYGYTF	TGTGCCAGTAGTATAGGGGTGAGGACTAATAACTATGGCTACACCTTC
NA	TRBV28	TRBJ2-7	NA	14	CASTNAGGRGEQYF	TGTGCCAGCACCAACGCCGGGGGGCGAGGCGAGCAGTACTTC
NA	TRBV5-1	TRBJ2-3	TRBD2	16	CASSLSFGTTTDTQYF	TGCGCCAGCAGCTTGTCTTTCGGGACTACCACAGATACGCAGTATTTT
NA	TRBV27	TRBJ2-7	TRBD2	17	CASSPISPWTSSYEQYF	TGTGCCAGCAGTCCAATATCCCCTTGGACTAGCAGCTACGAGCAGTACTTC
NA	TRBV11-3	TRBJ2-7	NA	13	CASSDGLNYEQYF	TGTGCCAGCAGCGATGGACTTAACTACGAGCAGTACTTC
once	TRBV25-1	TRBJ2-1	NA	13	CASSRQTYNEQFF	TGTGCCAGCTCCCGACAGACATACAATGAGCAGTTCTTC
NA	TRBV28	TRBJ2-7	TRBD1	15	CASSLYTGGVGEQYF	TGTGCCAGCAGTTTATACACAGGGGGCGTAGGCGAGCAGTACTTC
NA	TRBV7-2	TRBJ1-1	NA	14	CASSPGTSNTEAFF	TGTGCCAGCAGCCCCGGGACATCGAACACTGAAGCTTTCTTT
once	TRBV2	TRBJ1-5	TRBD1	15	CASSGQGDFNQPQHF	TGTGCCAGCAGCGGACAGGGTGATTTCAATCAGCCCCAGCATTTT
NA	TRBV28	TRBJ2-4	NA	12	CASDGEEPAKYF	TGTGCCAGCGACGGGGAGGAGCCGGCGAAGTACTTC
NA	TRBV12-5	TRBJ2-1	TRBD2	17	CASGNRLAGGIYNEQFF	TGTGCTAGTGGTAACCGACTAGCGGGAGGCATCTACAATGAGCAGTTCTTC
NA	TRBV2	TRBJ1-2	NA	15	CASNPRASSNYGYTF	TGTGCCAGCAATCCCAGGGCGAGCTCTAACTATGGCTACACCTTC
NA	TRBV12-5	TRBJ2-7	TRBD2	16	CASGLAIGGRPYEQYF	TGTGCTAGTGGTTTGGCCATTGGCGGGAGGCCCTACGAGCAGTACTTC
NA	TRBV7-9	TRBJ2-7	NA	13	CASSNGAVGEQYF	TGTGCCAGCAGCAATGGTGCCGTCGGCGAGCAGTACTTC
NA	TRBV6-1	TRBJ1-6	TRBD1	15	CASSDRDSYNSPLHF	TGTGCCAGCAGTGACCGGGACAGCTATAATTCACCCCTCCACTTT
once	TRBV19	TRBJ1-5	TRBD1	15	CASNSWQGGNQPQHF	TGTGCCAGTAATTCGTGGCAGGGGGGCAATCAGCCCCAGCATTTT
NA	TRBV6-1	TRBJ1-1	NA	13	CASGRGMNTEAFF	TGTGCCAGCGGTCGGGGGATGAACACTGAAGCTTTCTTT
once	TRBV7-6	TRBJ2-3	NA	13	CASSSRTWDTQYF	TGTGCCAGCAGCTCACGGACTTGGGATACGCAGTATTTT
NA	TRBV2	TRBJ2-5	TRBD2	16	CASSQTSGGARETQYF	TGTGCCAGCAGTCAGACTAGCGGGGGGGCGCGGGAGACCCAGTACTTC
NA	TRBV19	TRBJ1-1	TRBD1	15	CASSISPGGNPEAFF	TGTGCCAGTAGTATAAGTCCAGGGGGCAACCCTGAAGCTTTCTTT
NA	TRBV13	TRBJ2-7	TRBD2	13	CASGLAGGSEQYF	TGTGCCAGCGGACTAGCGGGGGGATCCGAGCAGTACTTC
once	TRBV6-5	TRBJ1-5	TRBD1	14	CASSRTGPNQPQHF	TGTGCCAGCAGTAGGACAGGACCGAATCAGCCCCAGCATTTT